This T cell receptor (beta chain) was identified during a study of CD8 T cells in ankylosing spondylitis (dated by TCRdb to between 2016 and 2019). Turning to the overall study: The study profiled T cell receptor beta repertoires in healthy donors and ankylosing spondylitis patients to find disease-linked TCR variants. Peripheral blood was sampled, and synovial fluid was also collected from ankylosing spondylitis patients. The whole study cohort included some 100 healthy donors and over 20 ankylosing spondylitis patients. General conclusions and limits of the study: Blood from ankylosing spondylitis patients appeared to be characterized by a TCR beta motif made up of 8 or 9 highly homologous amino acid variants. The disease-linked clones were reported to be significantly enriched in matched synovial fluid samples from ankylosing spondylitis patients. The disease-linked clones showed a CD8+ phenotype and occurred at relatively low frequencies in peripheral blood. Some motif variants were previously reported in synovial fluid and blood of reactive arthritis patients, suggesting common disease-initiation mechanisms.

This clonotype was seen a few times. This clone's antigen is unknown. No much larger clone exists at a distance of one base, and base qualities are not known. There are 18 amino acids in the CDR3, from cysteine to phenylalanine inclusive. Only the CDR3 region is kept as DNA, spanning 54 bases read in frame from base 1. Deletion took 0 bases off V and 5 bases off J, with a span of 21 bases between the germline ends. CDR1 and CDR2 were assigned from the germline V gene as SGHRS and YFSETQ. Sequencing used an Illumina HiSeq 2500. TCR beta libraries were prepared by quantitative 5'-RACE with molecular barcodes. The study's processing was this. To identify disease-linked TCR variants, a new computational method was used, one built on a probabilistic model of VDJ rearrangement. TCRdb itself trimmed the public reads at Q25 with fastp, ran MiXCR and retained productive beta chains. Rows with one shared CDR3 protein collapse into an entry with the most common genes and DNA. These V and J calls rely on TCRdb rather than the paper's analysis. Recorded for this sample are 200,000 to 300,000 distinct CDR3 sequences; 9.5% to 12% of them occurred a single time. Around 7% of the sample rests with the top ten.

The chain is encoded by TRBV5-1 joined to TRBJ2-1; TRBD1 might be the D gene, on 5 matching bases. The receptor was isolated from a male donor with ankylosing spondylitis or in good health (not recorded which). Sequenced sample: blood, either unsorted or a sorted T cell fraction (not recorded which). The DNA sequence follows: TGCGCCAGCAGCTTGGCCGGTATTGTACGGACATATGACAATGAGCAGTTCTTC. It translates to CASSLAGIVRTYDNEQFF. With the portions outside the CDR3 filled from the reference TRBV5-1 and TRBJ2-1 genes, the complete variable region becomes KAGVTQTPRYLIKTRGQQVTLSCSPISGHRSVSWYQQTPGQGLQFLFEYFSETQRNKGNFPGRFSGRQFSNSRSEMNVSTLELGDSALYLCASSLAGIVRTYDNEQFFGPGTRLTVL.